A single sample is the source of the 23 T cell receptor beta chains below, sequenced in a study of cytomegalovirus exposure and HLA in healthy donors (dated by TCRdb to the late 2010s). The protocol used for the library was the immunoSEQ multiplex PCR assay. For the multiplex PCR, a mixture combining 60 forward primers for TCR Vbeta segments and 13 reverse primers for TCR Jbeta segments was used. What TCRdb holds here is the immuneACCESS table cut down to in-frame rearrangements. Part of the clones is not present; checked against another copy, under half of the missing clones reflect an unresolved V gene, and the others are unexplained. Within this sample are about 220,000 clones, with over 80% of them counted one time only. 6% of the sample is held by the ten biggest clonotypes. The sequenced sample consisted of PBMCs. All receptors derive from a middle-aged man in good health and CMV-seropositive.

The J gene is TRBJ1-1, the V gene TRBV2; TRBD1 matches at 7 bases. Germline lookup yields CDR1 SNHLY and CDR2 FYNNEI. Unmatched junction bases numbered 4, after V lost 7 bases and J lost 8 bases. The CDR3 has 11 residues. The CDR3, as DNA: TGTGCCAGCATCCGGGACAGAGAAGCTTTCTTT. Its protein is CASIRDREAFF.

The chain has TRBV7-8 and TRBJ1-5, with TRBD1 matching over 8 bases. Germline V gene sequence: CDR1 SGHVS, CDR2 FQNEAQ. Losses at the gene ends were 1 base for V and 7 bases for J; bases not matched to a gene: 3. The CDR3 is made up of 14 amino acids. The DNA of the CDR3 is TGTGCCAGCAGCTTAGAGGGACAGGTCCAGCCCCAGCATTTT. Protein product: CASSLEGQVQPQHF.

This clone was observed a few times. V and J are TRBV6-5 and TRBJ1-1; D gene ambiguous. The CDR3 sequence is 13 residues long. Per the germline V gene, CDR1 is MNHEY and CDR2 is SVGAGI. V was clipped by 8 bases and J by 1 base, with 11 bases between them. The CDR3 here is CASCRDRNTEAFF. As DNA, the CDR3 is TGTGCCAGCTGTCGGGATCGGAACACTGAAGCTTTCTTT.

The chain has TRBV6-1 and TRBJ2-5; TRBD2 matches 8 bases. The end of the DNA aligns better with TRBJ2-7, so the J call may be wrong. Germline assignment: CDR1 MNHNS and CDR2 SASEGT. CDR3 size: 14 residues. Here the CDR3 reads CASMRAGASYEQYF. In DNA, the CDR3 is TGTGCCAGCATGCGAGCGGGAGCTTCCTACGAGCAGTACTTC.

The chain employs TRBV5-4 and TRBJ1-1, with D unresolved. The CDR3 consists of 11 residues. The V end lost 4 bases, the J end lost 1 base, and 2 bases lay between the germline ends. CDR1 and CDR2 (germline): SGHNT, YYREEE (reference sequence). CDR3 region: CASSQNTEAFF. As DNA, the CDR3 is TGTGCCAGCAGCCAGAACACTGAAGCTTTCTTT.

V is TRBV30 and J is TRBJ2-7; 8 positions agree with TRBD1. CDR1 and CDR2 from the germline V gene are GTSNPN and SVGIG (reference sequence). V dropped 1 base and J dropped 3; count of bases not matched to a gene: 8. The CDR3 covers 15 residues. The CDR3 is CAWSAGTGFFYEQYF. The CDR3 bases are TGTGCCTGGAGTGCAGGGACAGGATTCTTCTACGAGCAGTACTTC.

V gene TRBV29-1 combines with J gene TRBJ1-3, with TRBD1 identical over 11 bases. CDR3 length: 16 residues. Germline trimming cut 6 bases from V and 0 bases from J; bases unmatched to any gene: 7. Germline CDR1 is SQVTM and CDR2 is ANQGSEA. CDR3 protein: CSVPGGTGGSGNTIYF. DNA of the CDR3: TGCAGCGTCCCCGGGGGGACAGGGGGCTCTGGAAACACCATATATTTT.

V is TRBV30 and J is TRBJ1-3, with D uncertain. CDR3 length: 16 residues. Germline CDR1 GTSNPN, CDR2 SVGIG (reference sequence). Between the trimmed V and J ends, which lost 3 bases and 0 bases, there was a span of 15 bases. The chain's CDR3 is CAWRPKGVYSGNTIYF. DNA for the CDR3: TGTGCCTGGAGACCGAAAGGAGTATACTCTGGAAACACCATATATTTT.

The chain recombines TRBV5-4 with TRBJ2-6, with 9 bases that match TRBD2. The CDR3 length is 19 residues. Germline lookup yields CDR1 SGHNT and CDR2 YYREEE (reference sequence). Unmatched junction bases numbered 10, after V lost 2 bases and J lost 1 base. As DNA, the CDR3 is TGTGCCAGCAGCTTCGGGGGCGGGAGGGCCGGGTCTGGGGCCAACGTCCTGACTTTC. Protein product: CASSFGGGRAGSGANVLTF. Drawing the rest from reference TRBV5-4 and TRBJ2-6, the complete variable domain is ETGVTQSPTHLIKTRGQQVTLRCSSQSGHNTVSWYQQALGQGPQFIFQYYREEENGRGNFPPRFSGLQFPNYSSELNVNALELDDSALYLCASSFGGGRAGSGANVLTFGAGSRLTVL.

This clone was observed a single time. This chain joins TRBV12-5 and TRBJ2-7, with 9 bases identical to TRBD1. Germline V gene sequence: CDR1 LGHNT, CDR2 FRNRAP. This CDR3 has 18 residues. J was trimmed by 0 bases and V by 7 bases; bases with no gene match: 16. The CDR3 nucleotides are TGTGCTAGTGCCCAAGGACAGGGGTCCCCTACTAGCTCCTACGAGCAGTACGTC. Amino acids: CASAQGQGSPTSSYEQYV.

CDR3 coding DNA: TGTGCCAGCAGCCTCGTACTAGCGGGATCCTACAATGAGCAGTTCTTC. It is translated as CASSLVLAGSYNEQFF. The V call is TRBV9, the J call TRBJ2-1; 10 nucleotides line up with TRBD2. Unmatched junction bases numbered 5, after V lost 4 bases and J lost 1 base. The germline V gene encodes CDR1 SGDLS and CDR2 YYNGEE. The CDR3 has 16 residues.

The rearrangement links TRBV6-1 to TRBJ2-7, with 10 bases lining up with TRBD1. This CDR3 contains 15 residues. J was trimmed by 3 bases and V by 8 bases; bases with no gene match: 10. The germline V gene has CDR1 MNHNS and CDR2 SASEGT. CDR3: CASGRQGAGSYEQYV. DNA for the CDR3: TGTGCCAGCGGTAGACAGGGGGCGGGAAGCTACGAGCAGTACGTC.

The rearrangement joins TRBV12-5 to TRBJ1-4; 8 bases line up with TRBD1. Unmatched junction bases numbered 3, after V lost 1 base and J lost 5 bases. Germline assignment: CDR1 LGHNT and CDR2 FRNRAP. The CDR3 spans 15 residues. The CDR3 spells CASGLGQGMNEKLFF. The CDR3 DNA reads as TGTGCTAGTGGTTTGGGACAGGGGATGAATGAAAAACTGTTTTTT. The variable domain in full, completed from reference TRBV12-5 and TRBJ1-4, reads DARVTQTPRHKVTEMGQEVTMRCQPILGHNTVFWYRQTMMQGLELLAYFRNRAPLDDSGMPKDRFSAEMPDATLATLKIQPSEPRDSAVYFCASGLGQGMNEKLFFGSGTQLSVL.

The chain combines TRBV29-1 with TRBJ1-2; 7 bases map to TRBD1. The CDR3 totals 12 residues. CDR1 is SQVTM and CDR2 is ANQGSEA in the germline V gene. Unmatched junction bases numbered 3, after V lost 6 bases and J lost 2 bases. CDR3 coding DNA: TGCAGCGTGGCAGGGGGGAACTATGGCTACACCTTC. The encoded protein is CSVAGGNYGYTF.

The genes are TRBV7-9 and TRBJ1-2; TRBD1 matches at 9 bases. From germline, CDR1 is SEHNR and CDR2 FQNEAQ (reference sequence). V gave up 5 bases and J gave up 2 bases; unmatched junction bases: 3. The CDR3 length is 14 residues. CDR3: CASSRQGGNYGYTF. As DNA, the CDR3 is TGTGCCAGCAGCCGACAGGGGGGAAACTATGGCTACACCTTC.

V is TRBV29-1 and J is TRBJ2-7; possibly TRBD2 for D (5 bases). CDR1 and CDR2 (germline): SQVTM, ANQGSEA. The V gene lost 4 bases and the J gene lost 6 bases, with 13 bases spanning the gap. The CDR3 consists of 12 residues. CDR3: CSVGFGEGEQYV. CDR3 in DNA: TGCAGCGTTGGATTCGGCGAGGGCGAGCAGTACGTC.

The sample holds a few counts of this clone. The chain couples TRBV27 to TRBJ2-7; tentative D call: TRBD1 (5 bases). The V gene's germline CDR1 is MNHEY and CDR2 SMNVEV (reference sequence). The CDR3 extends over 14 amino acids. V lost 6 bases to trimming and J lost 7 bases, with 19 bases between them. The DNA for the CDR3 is TGTGCCAGCAGCCCGGTGGGCCAACCAGGGGAGCAGTACGTC. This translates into CASSPVGQPGEQYV.

The CDR3 spells CASSPLGGGRTEAFF. The CDR3 DNA reads as TGTGCCAGCAGTCCATTAGGGGGTGGACGTACTGAAGCTTTCTTT. The V call is TRBV27, the J call TRBJ1-1, with D possibly being TRBD1 (6 bases). V was trimmed by 5 bases and J by 5 bases, leaving 18 bases between them. CDR1 is MNHEY and CDR2 is SMNVEV in the germline V gene (reference sequence). There are 15 residues in the CDR3.

CDR3 protein: CASGRQGYYEQYF. The CDR3 coding sequence is TGTGCCAGCGGTCGACAGGGATACTACGAGCAGTACTTC. The chain couples TRBV27 to TRBJ2-7, with TRBD1 matching over 7 bases. The CDR3 extends over 13 amino acids. The V gene end was trimmed by 8 bases and the J gene end by 3 bases; junction bases not matched to a gene: 7. Germline CDR1 and CDR2: MNHEY and SMNVEV (reference sequence).

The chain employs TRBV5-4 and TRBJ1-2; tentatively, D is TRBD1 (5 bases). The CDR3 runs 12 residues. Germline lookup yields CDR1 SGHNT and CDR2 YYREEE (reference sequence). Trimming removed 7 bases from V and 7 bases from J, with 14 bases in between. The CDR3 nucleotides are TGTGCCAGCGCCCCGGGGGGGGGTGGCTACACCTTC. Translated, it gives CASAPGGGGYTF.

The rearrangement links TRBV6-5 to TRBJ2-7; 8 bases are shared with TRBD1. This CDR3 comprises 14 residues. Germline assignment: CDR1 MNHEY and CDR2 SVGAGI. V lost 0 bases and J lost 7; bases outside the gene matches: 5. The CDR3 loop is CASSYSGTGREQYF. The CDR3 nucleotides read TGTGCCAGCAGTTACTCCGGGACAGGAAGGGAGCAGTACTTC.

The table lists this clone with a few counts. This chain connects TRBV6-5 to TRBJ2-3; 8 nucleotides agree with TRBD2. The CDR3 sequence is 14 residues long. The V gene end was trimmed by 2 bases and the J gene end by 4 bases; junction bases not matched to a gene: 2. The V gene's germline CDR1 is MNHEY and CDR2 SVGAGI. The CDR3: CASSYGLAADTQYF. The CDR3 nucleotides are TGTGCCAGCAGTTACGGACTAGCCGCAGATACGCAGTATTTT.

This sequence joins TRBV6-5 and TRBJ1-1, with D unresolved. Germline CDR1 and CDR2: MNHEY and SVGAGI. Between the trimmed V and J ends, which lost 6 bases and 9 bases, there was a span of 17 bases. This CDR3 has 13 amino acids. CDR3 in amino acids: CASSLDSRNKAFF. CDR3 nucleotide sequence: TGTGCCAGCAGCCTGGACTCTCGGAATAAAGCTTTCTTT.